The 3 T cell receptor beta chains listed next were all sequenced from one sample in a study of T cell repertoires in cytomegalovirus infection. TCRdb analysed the reads with MiXCR anew, one entry per CDR3 protein. The sample yields 510,000 or so distinct CDR3 sequences, about a quarter seen once. Specimen: PBMCs. The receptors shown here come from a human donor in good health (CMV status not recorded). Some clones in this sample may be carry-over from other donors' samples.

This clonotype was seen a handful of times. The rearrangement joins TRBV27 to TRBJ1-4; D is uncertain. The germline gives CDR1 MNHEY, CDR2 SMNVEV (reference sequence). V was clipped by 7 bases and J by 4 bases, with 10 bases between them. CDR3 size: 13 residues. This CDR3 reads CASKRFLNEKLFF. DNA of the CDR3: TGTGCCAGCAAGCGATTCCTTAATGAAAAACTGTTTTTT. Supplemented by reference TRBV27 and TRBJ1-4, the full variable domain reads EAQVTQNPRYLITVTGKKLTVTCSQNMNHEYMSWYRQDPGLGLRQIYYSMNVEVTDKGDVPEGYKVSRKEKRNFPLILESPSPNQTSLYFCASKRFLNEKLFFGSGTQLSVL.

The CDR3 nucleotides are TGCAGCGTTGAGGGCAGGGGCACTGAAGCTTTCTTT. This codes for CSVEGRGTEAFF. V and J are TRBV29-1 and TRBJ1-1; TRBD1 might be the D (6 bases). The CDR3 is 12 residues long. V was shortened by 3 bases and J by 4 bases, with 9 bases between the two germline ends. Germline-derived CDR1 and CDR2 are SQVTM and ANQGSEA.

V is TRBV9 and J is TRBJ2-1, with 9 bases that match TRBD1. Per the germline V gene, CDR1 is SGDLS and CDR2 is YYNGEE. The CDR3 extends over 16 amino acids. Germline trimming cut 0 bases from V and 9 bases from J; bases unmatched to any gene: 10. DNA for the CDR3: TGTGCCAGCAGCGTAGGATCCGGGACAGGGTTGACTGAGCAGTTCTTC. Encoded protein: CASSVGSGTGLTEQFF.